Described below is a single T cell receptor (beta chain) sequence and its context. Its specificity is not known. V lost 3 bases and J 8 bases, leaving 13 bases between the germline ends. The CDR3 is 13 residues long. The record originates from a study of T-cell memory formation after mild COVID-19. Broader study findings: The SARS-CoV-2 specificity of second-wave clones reaching peak at day 37 remained unverified. The appearance of some responding clones in pre-infection memory suggested that cross-reactive memory joined.

In TCRdb, the 5' RACE reads were re-called with MiXCR into one record per CDR3 protein. The table lists 200,000 or so distinct CDR3 sequences, more than 15% of them singletons. The source of this sequence is an adult woman who had mild COVID-19 (a few samples of this study predate the infection). Cell type and time point are not known. The sample taken for sequencing was PBMCs or a T cell subset sorted from them (not recorded which). The chain recombines TRBV12-3 or TRBV12-4 with TRBJ1-2; D might be TRBD1 (6 bases). CDR3 loop: CASSFQGLVGYTF. The DNA for the CDR3 is TGTGCCAGCAGTTTCCAGGGGCTTGTGGGCTACACCTTC.